Here is one T cell receptor (beta chain) with its context. The CDR3 loop spans 14 amino acids. The germline V and J ends were trimmed by 3 bases and 2 bases, with 8 bases remaining between them. CDR1 and CDR2 from the germline V gene are LNHNV and YYDKDF (reference sequence). This entry is derived from a study of blood T cell repertoires in COVID-19. Overall study: Researchers got acute and convalescent COVID-19 samples from the United States, Italy and Spain.

Only in-frame clones appear in the TCRdb table, and some are missing; sequencing was by immunoSEQ multiplex PCR. The table includes under 200,000 clones, 70% to 85% detected once. The chain recombines TRBV15 with TRBJ2-1, with D possibly being TRBD2 (5 bases). The sequence came from a woman older than 75 with acute or convalescent COVID-19. Specimen: peripheral blood. CDR3 residues: CATSREVPYNEQFF. In nucleotides, the CDR3 is TGTGCCACCAGCAGGGAGGTTCCCTACAATGAGCAGTTCTTC.